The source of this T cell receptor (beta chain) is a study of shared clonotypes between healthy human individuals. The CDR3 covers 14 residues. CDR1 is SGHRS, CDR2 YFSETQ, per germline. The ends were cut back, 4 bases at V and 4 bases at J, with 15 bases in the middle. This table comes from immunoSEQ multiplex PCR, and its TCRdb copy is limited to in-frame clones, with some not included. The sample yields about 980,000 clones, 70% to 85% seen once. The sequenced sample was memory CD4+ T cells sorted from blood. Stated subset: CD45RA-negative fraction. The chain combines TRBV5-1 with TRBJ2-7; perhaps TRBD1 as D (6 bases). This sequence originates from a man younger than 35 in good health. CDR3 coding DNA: TGCGCCAGCAGCCCAACAGGGTACTCTTACGAGCAGTACTTC. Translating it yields CASSPTGYSYEQYF. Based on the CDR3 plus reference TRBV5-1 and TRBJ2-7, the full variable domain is KAGVTQTPRYLIKTRGQQVTLSCSPISGHRSVSWYQQTPGQGLQFLFEYFSETQRNKGNFPGRFSGRQFSNSRSEMNVSTLELGDSALYLCASSPTGYSYEQYFGPGTRLTVT.